This T cell receptor beta chain was sequenced in a study of T cells in Graves' hyperthyroidism and ophthalmopathy. This CDR3 is built from 13 residues. Germline assignment: CDR1 DFQATT and CDR2 SNEGSKA (reference sequence). Deletions cut 3 bases from V and 0 bases from J, with 9 bases between. This clonotype appeared a few times. RNA transcripts yielded amplified TCR beta CDR3 regions. TCR CDR3 underwent first-round RT-PCR with the HTBI primer set. TCRdb ran MiXCR on the multiplex PCR reads and lists one entry per CDR3 protein. The sample lists about 300,000 distinct CDR3 sequences; 15% to 20% were seen once. Duration under 3 months, a NOSPECS grade of at least 4, and a Clinical Activity Score of at least 3 characterized the ophthalmopathy patients.

The genes are TRBV20-1 and TRBJ2-7; possible D gene TRBD2, 6 bases. Sequencing was carried out using blood. This clonotype originated in a man aged 45 to 65 with Graves' ophthalmopathy. The CDR3 protein is CSARGGSSYEQYF. The CDR3 DNA sequence: TGCAGTGCTAGGGGGGGTAGCTCCTACGAGCAGTACTTC.